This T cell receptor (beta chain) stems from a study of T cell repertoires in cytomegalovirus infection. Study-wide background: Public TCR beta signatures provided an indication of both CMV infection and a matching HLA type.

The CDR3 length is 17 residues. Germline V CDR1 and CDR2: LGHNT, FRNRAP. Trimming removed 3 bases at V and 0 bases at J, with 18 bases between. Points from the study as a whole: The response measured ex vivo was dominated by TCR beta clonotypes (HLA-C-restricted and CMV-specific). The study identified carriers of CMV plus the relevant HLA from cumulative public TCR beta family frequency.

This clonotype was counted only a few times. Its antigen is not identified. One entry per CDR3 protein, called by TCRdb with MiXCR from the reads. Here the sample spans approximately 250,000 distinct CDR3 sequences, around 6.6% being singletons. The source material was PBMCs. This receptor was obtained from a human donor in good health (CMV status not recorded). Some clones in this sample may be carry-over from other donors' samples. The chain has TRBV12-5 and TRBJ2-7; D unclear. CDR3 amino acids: CASGFVVGVRSSYEQYF. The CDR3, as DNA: TGTGCTAGTGGTTTCGTTGTGGGCGTAAGGAGCTCCTACGAGCAGTACTTC. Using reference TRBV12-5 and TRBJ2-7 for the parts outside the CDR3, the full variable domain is DARVTQTPRHKVTEMGQEVTMRCQPILGHNTVFWYRQTMMQGLELLAYFRNRAPLDDSGMPKDRFSAEMPDATLATLKIQPSEPRDSAVYFCASGFVVGVRSSYEQYFGPGTRLTVT.